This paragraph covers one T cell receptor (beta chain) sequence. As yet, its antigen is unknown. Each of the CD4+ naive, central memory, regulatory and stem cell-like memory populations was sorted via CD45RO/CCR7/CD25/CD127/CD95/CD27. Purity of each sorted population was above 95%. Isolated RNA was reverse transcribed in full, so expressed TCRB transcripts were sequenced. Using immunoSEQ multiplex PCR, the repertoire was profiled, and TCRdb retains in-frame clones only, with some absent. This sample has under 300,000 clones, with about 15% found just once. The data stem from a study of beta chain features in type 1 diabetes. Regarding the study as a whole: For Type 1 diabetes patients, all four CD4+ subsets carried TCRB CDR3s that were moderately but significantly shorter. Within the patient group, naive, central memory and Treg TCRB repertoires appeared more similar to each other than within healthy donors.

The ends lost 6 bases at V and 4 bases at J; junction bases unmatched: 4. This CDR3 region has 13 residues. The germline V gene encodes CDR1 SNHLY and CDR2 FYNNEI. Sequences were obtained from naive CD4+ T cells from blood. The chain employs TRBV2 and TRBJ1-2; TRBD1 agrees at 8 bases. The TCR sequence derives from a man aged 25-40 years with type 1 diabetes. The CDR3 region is CASSGQGGYGYTF. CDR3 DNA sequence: TGTGCCAGCAGCGGACAGGGTGGCTATGGCTACACCTTC.